The rows below give T cell receptor beta chains drawn from one sample of a study of identical twins. MiXCR, applied by TCRdb to the 5' RACE reads, yields one record per CDR3 protein. There are 700,000 or so distinct CDR3 sequences in the sample; around 20% occur only once, and roughly 4% lies in the top ten. Separately, the same data were catalogued under a study of T cells expressing NK-cell markers.

Sample: PBMCs. These receptors came from a woman aged 18-29 years in good health. CDR3s include the opening cysteine and the closing phenylalanine or tryptophan. The order of the fields is J gene, clone size, D gene, V gene, CDR3 DNA, CDR3 protein. D genes are given only for firm matches. Size values are once, few and many counts, or a class for expanded clones, and some rows have none.

J gene: TRBJ2-7; clone size: -; D gene: -; V gene: TRBV5-1; CDR3 DNA: TGCGCCAGCAGCTTGGAAGCCTACTCCTACGAGCAGTACTTC; CDR3 protein: CASSLEAYSYEQYF
J gene: TRBJ2-4; clone size: many; D gene: TRBD1; V gene: TRBV5-1; CDR3 DNA: TGCGCCAGCAGCTCAAGACAGGGGAAGGACATTCAGTACTTC; CDR3 protein: CASSSRQGKDIQYF
J gene: TRBJ1-1; clone size: few; D gene: -; V gene: TRBV5-1; CDR3 DNA: TGCGCCAGCAGCTTGGAGGAGGGGGGCACTGAAGCTTTCTTT; CDR3 protein: CASSLEEGGTEAFF
J gene: TRBJ2-3; clone size: -; D gene: TRBD1; V gene: TRBV7-2; CDR3 DNA: TGTGCCAGCAGCCCCGGACTGACAGGGGACGATACGCAGTATTTT; CDR3 protein: CASSPGLTGDDTQYF
J gene: TRBJ2-5; clone size: few; D gene: -; V gene: TRBV20-1; CDR3 DNA: TGCAGTGCCAGCCCTCCAGCGGTCCAAGAGACCCAGTACTTC; CDR3 protein: CSASPPAVQETQYF
J gene: TRBJ1-2; clone size: -; D gene: -; V gene: TRBV4-1; CDR3 DNA: TGCGCCAGCAGCCAAGTGTCCCACTATGGCTACACCTTC; CDR3 protein: CASSQVSHYGYTF
J gene: TRBJ2-2; clone size: -; D gene: TRBD2; V gene: TRBV20-1; CDR3 DNA: TGCAGTGCTAGAGACCGCCGGGGGGGCGGCACCGGGGAGCTGTTTTTT; CDR3 protein: CSARDRRGGGTGELFF
J gene: TRBJ2-6; clone size: few; D gene: -; V gene: TRBV7-9; CDR3 DNA: TGTGCCAGCAGCTTAGCGCTGGCAGAGGGGGCCAACGTCCTGACTTTC; CDR3 protein: CASSLALAEGANVLTF
J gene: TRBJ2-3; clone size: -; D gene: -; V gene: TRBV7-8; CDR3 DNA: TGTGCCAGCAGCACTCCCCGGCGGTCCGGGGCCGTAGATACGCAGTATTTT; CDR3 protein: CASSTPRRSGAVDTQYF
J gene: TRBJ2-2; clone size: -; D gene: TRBD1; V gene: TRBV20-1; CDR3 DNA: TGCAGTGCTAGGACAGGGGGCAGGACCGGGGAGCTGTTTTTT; CDR3 protein: CSARTGGRTGELFF
J gene: TRBJ2-3; clone size: -; D gene: -; V gene: TRBV29-1; CDR3 DNA: TGCAGCGTTGAACCCCCGAGGCTCAGGGAGCAGTATTTT; CDR3 protein: CSVEPPRLREQYF
J gene: TRBJ2-1; clone size: few; D gene: -; V gene: TRBV13; CDR3 DNA: TGTGCCAGCAGCTCCTACTGGGCCCAGAGCTCCTACAATGAGCAGTTCTTC; CDR3 protein: CASSSYWAQSSYNEQFF
J gene: TRBJ2-5; clone size: -; D gene: -; V gene: TRBV29-1; CDR3 DNA: TGCAGCGTTGAGGGGTCCCTCGACAGAGCCCCCCAAGAGACCCAGTACTTC; CDR3 protein: CSVEGSLDRAPQETQYF
J gene: TRBJ2-1; clone size: -; D gene: -; V gene: TRBV9; CDR3 DNA: TGTGCCAGCAGCGGCCTACGGGGTATCCGCTACAATGAGCAGTTCTTC; CDR3 protein: CASSGLRGIRYNEQFF
J gene: TRBJ2-7; clone size: -; D gene: -; V gene: TRBV19; CDR3 DNA: TGTGCCAGTAGTTACGCCGTCGGGGACCACGAGCAGTACTTC; CDR3 protein: CASSYAVGDHEQYF
J gene: TRBJ2-7; clone size: -; D gene: -; V gene: TRBV29-1; CDR3 DNA: TGCAGCGGTCGACAGGACTACTCCTACGAGCAGTACTTC; CDR3 protein: CSGRQDYSYEQYF
J gene: TRBJ2-7; clone size: -; D gene: -; V gene: TRBV5-1; CDR3 DNA: TGCGCCAGCAGCTCCTGGGCTTCGGGACTCGGCTACGAGCAGTACTTC; CDR3 protein: CASSSWASGLGYEQYF
J gene: TRBJ2-2; clone size: -; D gene: -; V gene: TRBV20-1; CDR3 DNA: TGCAGTGCTAGTCCGGGCCTCGGGGAGCTGTTTTTT; CDR3 protein: CSASPGLGELFF
J gene: TRBJ2-2; clone size: -; D gene: -; V gene: TRBV9; CDR3 DNA: TGTGCCAGCAGCGTAAGTGGGGGAAACACCGGGGAGCTGTTTTTT; CDR3 protein: CASSVSGGNTGELFF
J gene: TRBJ2-1; clone size: -; D gene: TRBD1; V gene: TRBV11-1; CDR3 DNA: TGTGCCAGCAGCCACCCTGGGACAGGTGCTATAATGTCCTACAATGAGCAGTTCTTC; CDR3 protein: CASSHPGTGAIMSYNEQFF
J gene: TRBJ2-7; clone size: -; D gene: -; V gene: TRBV29-1; CDR3 DNA: TGCAGCGTTGAAAGAGAAGGCGGCTACGAGCAGTACTTC; CDR3 protein: CSVEREGGYEQYF
J gene: TRBJ1-4; clone size: few; D gene: -; V gene: TRBV6-1; CDR3 DNA: TGTGCCAGCAGTACCCAGGGGCTCTTTAATGAAAAACTGTTTTTT; CDR3 protein: CASSTQGLFNEKLFF
J gene: TRBJ1-2; clone size: few; D gene: -; V gene: TRBV7-9; CDR3 DNA: TGTGCCAGCACCGTAAACTATGGCTACACCTTC; CDR3 protein: CASTVNYGYTF
J gene: TRBJ1-6; clone size: -; D gene: -; V gene: TRBV12-3/TRBV12-4; CDR3 DNA: TGTGCCAGCAGGGGTGGGACGGGACAAAATTCACCCCTCCACTTT; CDR3 protein: CASRGGTGQNSPLHF
J gene: TRBJ2-3; clone size: -; D gene: -; V gene: TRBV6-5; CDR3 DNA: TGTGCCAGCAGTTCTCCCGGGGGGCATTCACAGTATTTT; CDR3 protein: CASSSPGGHSQYF
J gene: TRBJ2-7; clone size: -; D gene: TRBD2; V gene: TRBV12-3/TRBV12-4; CDR3 DNA: TGTGCCAGCAGTTACCGGGTCTCGGGGGGATCCTACGAGCAGTACTTC; CDR3 protein: CASSYRVSGGSYEQYF
J gene: TRBJ1-2; clone size: -; D gene: TRBD1; V gene: TRBV6-1; CDR3 DNA: TGTGCCAGCAGTCCGGACAGGTGGGGCTATGGCTACACCTTC; CDR3 protein: CASSPDRWGYGYTF
J gene: TRBJ2-4; clone size: -; D gene: -; V gene: TRBV28; CDR3 DNA: TGTGCCAGCAGCCAACTCCAAGTAGCCAAAAACATTCAGTACTTC; CDR3 protein: CASSQLQVAKNIQYF
J gene: TRBJ2-2; clone size: few; D gene: TRBD1; V gene: TRBV10-3; CDR3 DNA: TGTGCCATCATGGGGACAGCGAACACCGGGGAGCTGTTTTTT; CDR3 protein: CAIMGTANTGELFF
J gene: TRBJ2-7; clone size: few; D gene: -; V gene: TRBV5-1; CDR3 DNA: TGCGCCAGCAGCTCCCCTCCCTCCCCCGAGCAGTACTTC; CDR3 protein: CASSSPPSPEQYF
J gene: TRBJ2-7; clone size: -; D gene: -; V gene: TRBV5-5; CDR3 DNA: TGTGCCAGCAGCTTTGGAGTCTACGAGCAGTACTTC; CDR3 protein: CASSFGVYEQYF
J gene: TRBJ2-1; clone size: few; D gene: -; V gene: TRBV4-3; CDR3 DNA: TGCGCCAGCAGCCAGGACTCTCGGGGCAATGAGCAGTTCTTC; CDR3 protein: CASSQDSRGNEQFF
J gene: TRBJ1-4; clone size: many; D gene: -; V gene: TRBV6-5; CDR3 DNA: TGTGCCAGCAGTTACGGGTCTTTCTATGAAAAACTGTTTTTT; CDR3 protein: CASSYGSFYEKLFF
J gene: TRBJ1-2; clone size: few; D gene: TRBD1; V gene: TRBV10-3; CDR3 DNA: TGTGCCATCAGCTCGGGACAGCTCTATGGCTACACCTTC; CDR3 protein: CAISSGQLYGYTF
J gene: TRBJ2-7; clone size: -; D gene: TRBD2; V gene: TRBV18; CDR3 DNA: TGTGCCGGTAGCGGGAGTATCCAAAACGAGCAGTACTTC; CDR3 protein: CAGSGSIQNEQYF
J gene: TRBJ2-7; clone size: few; D gene: TRBD1; V gene: TRBV14; CDR3 DNA: TGTGCCAGCAGCCAAGAGACAGGGAAGACCTACGAGCAGTACTTC; CDR3 protein: CASSQETGKTYEQYF
J gene: TRBJ2-7; clone size: -; D gene: TRBD2; V gene: TRBV7-2; CDR3 DNA: TGTGCCAGCAGCTCTCGGGCCACGGGGACTAGGCCTGGGGAGCAGTACTTC; CDR3 protein: CASSSRATGTRPGEQYF
J gene: TRBJ2-3; clone size: few; D gene: TRBD2; V gene: TRBV9; CDR3 DNA: TGTGCCAGCAGCGTGAGCGGGGGGGTAGATACGCAGTATTTT; CDR3 protein: CASSVSGGVDTQYF
J gene: TRBJ1-5; clone size: many; D gene: TRBD1; V gene: TRBV20-1; CDR3 DNA: TGCAGTGCTAGAGACGGGACAGCACCTAATCGGCCCCAGCATTTT; CDR3 protein: CSARDGTAPNRPQHF
J gene: TRBJ2-7; clone size: few; D gene: TRBD1; V gene: TRBV7-2; CDR3 DNA: TGTGCCAGCAGTCATGACAGGGGGACCTACGAGCAGTACTTC; CDR3 protein: CASSHDRGTYEQYF
J gene: TRBJ2-5; clone size: -; D gene: TRBD1; V gene: TRBV5-1; CDR3 DNA: TGTGCCAGCAGCTCGGGACAGCCCCAAGAGACCCAGTACTTC; CDR3 protein: CASSSGQPQETQYF
J gene: TRBJ2-2; clone size: few; D gene: TRBD2; V gene: TRBV27; CDR3 DNA: TGTGCCAGCAGTCGCTTCTTAGCGGGCACCGGGGAGCTGTTTTTT; CDR3 protein: CASSRFLAGTGELFF
J gene: TRBJ2-1; clone size: -; D gene: -; V gene: TRBV5-1; CDR3 DNA: TGCGCCAGCAGCACAACGGGAGAGGGGCGCAATGAGCAGTTCTTC; CDR3 protein: CASSTTGEGRNEQFF